These 20 T cell receptor beta chains were sequenced from one sample in a study of blood T cells in healthy people across ages. Next came a second PCR, run for about 7 to 11 cycles, which used a sample-barcoded 5' primer along with a J-beta primer mix. TCRdb independently ran MiXCR on the 5' RACE reads; one entry per CDR3 protein. The sample contains 1.5 million to 2 million distinct CDR3 sequences, 34% of which appear only once. The sequenced material came from blood. The receptor source for this set is a woman aged 25 to 39 in good health.

About this clonotype: This clone may be a read error of a much larger clone one base away. This chain connects TRBV5-1 to TRBJ2-1, with 8 nucleotides matching TRBD2. There are 14 residues in the CDR3. CDR1 and CDR2 (germline): SGHRS, YFSETQ. CDR3 nucleotide sequence: TGCGCCAGCAGTGGGACTAGTTCTTTCCATGAGCGGTTCTTC. Translated: CASSGTSSFHERFF.

This clonotype occurred a few times. V is TRBV15 and J is TRBJ1-4, with a tentative D call TRBD1 (5 bases). Germline V gene lookup returns CDR1 LNHNV and CDR2 YYDKDF (reference sequence). Trimming shortened V by 5 bases and J by 0 bases, and 10 bases separated the two germline ends. The CDR3 spans 15 residues. CDR3 protein: CATSLTAATNEKLFF. Written as DNA, the CDR3 is TGTGCCACCAGCTTGACAGCTGCAACTAATGAAAAACTGTTTTTT.

The genes are TRBV20-1 and TRBJ2-7; 7 nucleotides align to TRBD2. The trim removed 0 bases at V and 0 bases at J, leaving 11 bases unmatched. The CDR3 covers 17 residues. From germline, CDR1 is DFQATT and CDR2 SNEGSKA (reference sequence). The DNA of the CDR3 is TGCAGTGCTAGAGAGTGGGGCGATGGCGGGAGCTCCTACGAGCAGTACTTC. Translated: CSAREWGDGGSSYEQYF.

The chain recombines TRBV10-3 with TRBJ2-7; 8 bases line up with TRBD1. Germline CDR1 reads ENHRY; CDR2 reads SYGVKD. The length of the CDR3 is 17 residues. Trimming cost V 0 bases and J 3 bases; bases outside gene matches: 10. In nucleotides, the CDR3 is TGTGCCATCAGTGAGTCAAAACCGGGACAGGCTTTCTACGAGCAGTACTTC. Its protein product is CAISESKPGQAFYEQYF.

The V and J genes are TRBV28 and TRBJ1-5; D not certain. Trimming took off 6 bases at V and 6 bases at J, with 9 bases between the two ends. The CDR3 sequence is 12 residues long. Germline V CDR1 and CDR2: MDHEN, SYDVKM. CDR3 nucleotides: TGTGCCAGCAGCGGACCGACTCAGCCCCAGCATTTT. Amino acids: CASSGPTQPQHF.

J is TRBJ2-1 and V is TRBV11-1, with unresolved D. This CDR3 contains 15 residues. Trimming stripped 0 bases from V and 5 bases from J, with 11 bases between. Germline CDR1 is SGHAT and CDR2 is FQDESV (reference sequence). For the CDR3, the DNA is TGTGCCAGCAGCTTAGCCCCCCCCAAGGACAATGAGCAGTTCTTC. It codes for CASSLAPPKDNEQFF.

V gene TRBV7-9 combines with J gene TRBJ1-2, with D uncertain. Trimming left V 1 base short and J 2 bases short, with 8 bases between. Germline lookup yields CDR1 SEHNR and CDR2 FQNEAQ (reference sequence). The CDR3 is 14 amino acids. CDR3 DNA sequence: TGTGCCAGCAGCTTAGGGTTCGGGAACTATGGCTACACCTTC. Protein product: CASSLGFGNYGYTF.

Of note for this clonotype: In this CDR3 the conserved last residue, phenylalanine or tryptophan, is missing, so a read error is likely. CDR3 loop: CASSQGGTGLSPLHC. The CDR3 nucleotides read TGTGCCAGCAGCCAAGGGGGGACAGGGCTTTCACCCCTCCACTGT. V and J are TRBV3-1 and TRBJ1-6; 9 bases are shared with TRBD1. CDR1 and CDR2 from the germline V gene are LGHDT and YNNKEL (reference sequence). J lost 9 bases, V lost 1 base, and 4 bases had no gene match. The CDR3 sequence is 15 residues long.

This clonotype was observed a few times. This chain uses TRBV4-2 with TRBJ2-5; 10 nucleotides line up with TRBD2. Trimming removed 4 bases from V and 0 bases from J; junction bases left unmatched: 8. Germline V gene data show CDR1 as LGHNA and CDR2 as YNFKEQ. This CDR3 comprises 17 residues. The CDR3 region is CASSREAAGGYQETQYF. In DNA, the CDR3 is TGTGCCAGCAGCCGGGAGGCAGCGGGGGGGTACCAAGAGACCCAGTACTTC.

This clonotype has a handful of counts. This chain uses TRBV6-1 with TRBJ2-6; 8 bases map to TRBD1. The CDR3 is 15 amino acids. Per the germline V gene, CDR1 is MNHNS and CDR2 is SASEGT. V dropped 4 bases and J dropped 2; count of bases not matched to a gene: 1. The chain's CDR3 is CASSVRGPGANVLTF. CDR3 in DNA: TGTGCCAGCAGTGTCAGGGGGCCTGGGGCCAACGTCCTGACTTTC.

The V and J genes are TRBV20-1 and TRBJ2-1; D possibly corresponds to TRBD2 (7 bases). Deletions cut 3 bases from V and 0 bases from J, with 30 bases between. The length of the CDR3 is 21 residues. CDR1 and CDR2 from the germline V gene are DFQATT and SNEGSKA (reference sequence). The CDR3 DNA sequence: TGCAGTGCTAGCCGGTTTCCGGGGGCTAGCGGTCGAGTGAGCTCCTACAATGAGCAGTTCTTC. It translates to CSASRFPGASGRVSSYNEQFF.

There are a few counts of this clonotype. The V call is TRBV27, the J call TRBJ2-5, with 7 positions matching TRBD1. V trimming: 1 base; J trimming: 2 bases; junction bases outside the gene matches: 7. The CDR3 runs to 16 residues. CDR1 MNHEY and CDR2 SMNVEV come from the germline V gene (reference sequence). As DNA, the CDR3 is TGTGCCAGCAGTTTATTCTCGGGACAGACGCAAGAGACCCAGTACTTC. Protein sequence: CASSLFSGQTQETQYF.

The sample holds a few counts of this clonotype. The J gene is TRBJ2-3, the V gene TRBV12-3 or TRBV12-4; D gene uncertain. The CDR3 totals 14 residues. Trimming shortened V by 6 bases and J by 2 bases, and 12 bases separated the two germline ends. CDR3 sequence (DNA): TGTGCCAGCAGCCCACCAACGGTCACAGATACGCAGTATTTT. This gives the protein CASSPPTVTDTQYF.

This chain links TRBV28 with TRBJ1-2; D is possibly TRBD1 (5 bases). The length of the CDR3 is 16 residues. The V gene's germline CDR1 is MDHEN and CDR2 SYDVKM. The V end lost 6 bases, the J end lost 4 bases, and 21 bases lay between the germline ends. The CDR3 nucleotides are TGTGCCAGCAGCACCCTGACCAGGGCAGTCGCCTATGGCTACACCTTC. Translated: CASSTLTRAVAYGYTF.

The chain's CDR3 is CASSQGPTYNEQFF. The CDR3 region has the DNA TGCGCCAGCAGCCAGGGACCAACCTACAATGAGCAGTTCTTC. The V call is TRBV4-1, the J call TRBJ2-1, with D tentatively TRBD1 or TRBD2 (5 bases each). This CDR3 is built from 14 residues. Trimming removed 3 bases from V and 2 bases from J, with 8 bases in between. Per the germline V gene, CDR1 is MGHRA and CDR2 is YSYEKL.

The chain carries TRBV28 and TRBJ2-3; TRBD1 agrees at 8 bases. From germline, CDR1 is MDHEN and CDR2 SYDVKM. The CDR3 length is 12 residues. V lost 6 bases to trimming and J lost 14 bases; unmatched junction nucleotides: 10. CDR3 DNA sequence: TGTGCCAGCAGCTCCCCGGGACAGGTTCGGTATTTT. It is translated as CASSSPGQVRYF.

CDR3 protein: CASRSGPAGLSYEQYF. DNA for the CDR3: TGTGCCAGCAGATCTGGGCCAGCAGGACTCTCCTACGAGCAGTACTTC. J is TRBJ2-7 and V is TRBV27, with D possibly TRBD2 on 5 matching bases. The CDR3 totals 16 residues. CDR1 is MNHEY, CDR2 SMNVEV, per germline (reference sequence). V was pared by 6 bases and J by 0 bases, with 18 bases between.

This clonotype was counted a few times. One end of the junction does not line up with germline, which may come from a read error. The J gene is TRBJ1-2, the V gene TRBV20-1; D may be TRBD1 (6 bases). The CDR3 length is 17 residues. Per the germline V gene, CDR1 is DFQATT and CDR2 is SNEGSKA (reference sequence). CDR3: CSAIAAPGERGAYDYTF. The CDR3 nucleotides are TGCAGTGCTATTGCGGCGCCAGGGGAGCGGGGAGCCTATGACTACACCTTC.

A remark on this clonotype: Mismatch with germline at one junction end may stem from a read error. J is TRBJ1-2 and V is TRBV13; a possible D gene is TRBD1 (5 bases). CDR1 PRHDT and CDR2 FYEKMQ come from the germline V gene (reference sequence). The CDR3 spans 13 residues. The CDR3 reads CASSPGGFYGHTF. The DNA of the CDR3 is TGTGCCAGCAGCCCTGGGGGTTTCTATGGCCACACCTTC.

In its sample, this clonotype was seen a few times. This chain connects TRBV29-1 to TRBJ2-5; 9 nucleotides align to TRBD1. Per germline, CDR1 SQVTM and CDR2 ANQGSEA. The V and J ends lost 7 bases and 4 bases, in that order; junction bases with no gene match: 13. This CDR3 is built from 15 residues. CDR3 coding DNA: TGCAGCGGAGGACAGGGGAGGATAGCGGGAGAGACCCAGTACTTC. Its protein product is CSGGQGRIAGETQYF. Full variable domain (outside the CDR3, taken from reference TRBV29-1 and TRBJ2-5): SAVISQKPSRDICQRGTSLTIQCQVDSQVTMMFWYRQQPGQSLTLIATANQGSEATYESGFVIDKFPISRPNLTFSTLTVSNMSPEDSSIYLCSGGQGRIAGETQYFGPGTRLLVL.